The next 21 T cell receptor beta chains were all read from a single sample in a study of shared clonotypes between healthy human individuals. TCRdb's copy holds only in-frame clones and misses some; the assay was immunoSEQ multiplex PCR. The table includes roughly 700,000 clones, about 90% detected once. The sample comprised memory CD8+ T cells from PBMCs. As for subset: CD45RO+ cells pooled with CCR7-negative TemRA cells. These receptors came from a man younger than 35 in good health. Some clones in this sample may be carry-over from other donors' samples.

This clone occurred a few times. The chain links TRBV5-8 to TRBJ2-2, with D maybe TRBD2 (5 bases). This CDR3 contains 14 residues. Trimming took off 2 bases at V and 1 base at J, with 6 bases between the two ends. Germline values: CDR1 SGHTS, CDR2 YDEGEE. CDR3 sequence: CASSLRENTGELFF. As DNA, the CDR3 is TGTGCCAGCAGCTTACGGGAGAACACCGGGGAGCTGTTTTTT.

CDR3 amino acids: CASSLGQGSRETQYF. DNA of the CDR3: TGTGCCAGCAGCCTGGGACAGGGATCGCGGGAGACCCAGTACTTC. V usage is TRBV7-7 and J usage is TRBJ2-5; 9 bases line up with TRBD1. CDR1 is SSHAT, CDR2 FNYEAQ, per germline (reference sequence). The junction had 9 bases not matched to a gene; V was cut back by 5 bases and J by 5 bases. CDR3 length equals 15 residues.

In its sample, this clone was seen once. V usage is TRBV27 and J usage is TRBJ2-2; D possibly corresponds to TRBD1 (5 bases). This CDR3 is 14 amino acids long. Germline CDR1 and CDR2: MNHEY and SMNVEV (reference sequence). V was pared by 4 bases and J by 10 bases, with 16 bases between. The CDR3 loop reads CASSYLSGAEELFF. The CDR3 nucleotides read TGTGCCAGCAGTTATCTCTCTGGGGCCGAGGAGCTGTTTTTT.

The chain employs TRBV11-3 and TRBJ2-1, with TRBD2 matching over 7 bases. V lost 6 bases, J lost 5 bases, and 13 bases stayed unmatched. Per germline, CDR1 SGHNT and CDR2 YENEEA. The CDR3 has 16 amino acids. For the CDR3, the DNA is TGTGCCAGCAGTCCGGGCGGGAGAAGCGGGAACAATGAGCAGTTCTTC. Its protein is CASSPGGRSGNNEQFF.

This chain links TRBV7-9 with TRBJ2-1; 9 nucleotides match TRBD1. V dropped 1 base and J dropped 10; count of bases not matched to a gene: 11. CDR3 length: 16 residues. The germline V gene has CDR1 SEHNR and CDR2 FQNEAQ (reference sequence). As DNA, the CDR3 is TGTGCCAGCAGCTTAGGAGGGACAGGGATGGAGGGCGAGCAGTTCTTC. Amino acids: CASSLGGTGMEGEQFF.

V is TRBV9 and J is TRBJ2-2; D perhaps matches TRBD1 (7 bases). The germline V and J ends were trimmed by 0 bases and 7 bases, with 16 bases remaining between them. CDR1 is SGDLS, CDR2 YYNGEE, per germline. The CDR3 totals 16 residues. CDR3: CASSVAARGANGELFF. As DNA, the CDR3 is TGTGCCAGCAGCGTAGCGGCCAGGGGGGCGAACGGGGAGCTGTTTTTT.

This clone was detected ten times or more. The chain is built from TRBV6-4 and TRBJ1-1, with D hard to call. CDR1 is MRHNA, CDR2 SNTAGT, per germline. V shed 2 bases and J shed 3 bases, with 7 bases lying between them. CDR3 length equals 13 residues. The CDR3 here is CASSDQEHTEAFF. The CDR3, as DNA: TGTGCCAGCAGTGACCAGGAGCACACTGAAGCTTTCTTT.

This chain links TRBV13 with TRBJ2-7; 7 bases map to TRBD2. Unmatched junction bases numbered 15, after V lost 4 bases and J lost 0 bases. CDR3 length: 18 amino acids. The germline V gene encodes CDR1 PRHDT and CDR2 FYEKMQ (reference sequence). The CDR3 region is CASSSGTGRALFSYEQYF. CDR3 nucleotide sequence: TGTGCCAGCAGCTCTGGGACTGGGAGGGCCTTATTCTCCTACGAGCAGTACTTC.

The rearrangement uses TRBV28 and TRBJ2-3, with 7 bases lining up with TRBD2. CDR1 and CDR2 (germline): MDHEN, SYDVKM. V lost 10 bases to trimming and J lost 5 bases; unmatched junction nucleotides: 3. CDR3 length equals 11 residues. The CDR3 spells CATLAGDTQYF. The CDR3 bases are TGTGCCACTTTAGCGGGAGATACGCAGTATTTT. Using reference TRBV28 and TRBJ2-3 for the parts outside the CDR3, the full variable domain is DVKVTQSSRYLVKRTGEKVFLECVQDMDHENMFWYRQDPGLGLRLIYFSYDVKMKEKGDIPEGYSVSREKKERFSLILESASTNQTSMYLCATLAGDTQYFGPGTRLTVL.

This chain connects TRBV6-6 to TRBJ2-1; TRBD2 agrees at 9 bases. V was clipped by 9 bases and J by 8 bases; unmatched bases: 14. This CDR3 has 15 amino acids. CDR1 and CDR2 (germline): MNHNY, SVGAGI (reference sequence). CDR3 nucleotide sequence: TGTGCCAGTAATTGGGAAGCGGGAGGACCCGATGAGCAGTTCTTC. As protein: CASNWEAGGPDEQFF.

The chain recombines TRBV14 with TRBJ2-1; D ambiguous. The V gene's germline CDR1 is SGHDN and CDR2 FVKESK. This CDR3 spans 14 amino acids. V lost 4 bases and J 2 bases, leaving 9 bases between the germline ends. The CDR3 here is CASSPQTPYNEQFF. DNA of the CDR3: TGTGCCAGCAGCCCCCAGACACCCTACAATGAGCAGTTCTTC.

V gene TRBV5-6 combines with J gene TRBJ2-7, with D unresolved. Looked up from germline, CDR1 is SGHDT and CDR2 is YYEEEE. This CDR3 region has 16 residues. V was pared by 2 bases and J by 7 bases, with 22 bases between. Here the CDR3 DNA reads TGTGCCAGCAGCTTAAGGCCGGCTAAGGTTTGGTGGGAGCAGTACTTC. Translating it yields CASSLRPAKVWWEQYF.

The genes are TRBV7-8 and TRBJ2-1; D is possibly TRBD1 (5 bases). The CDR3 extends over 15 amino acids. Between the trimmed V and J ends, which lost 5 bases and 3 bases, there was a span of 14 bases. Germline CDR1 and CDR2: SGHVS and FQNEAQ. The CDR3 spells CASSHLRGNYNEQFF. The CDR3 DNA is TGTGCCAGCAGCCACCTAAGGGGTAACTACAATGAGCAGTTCTTC.

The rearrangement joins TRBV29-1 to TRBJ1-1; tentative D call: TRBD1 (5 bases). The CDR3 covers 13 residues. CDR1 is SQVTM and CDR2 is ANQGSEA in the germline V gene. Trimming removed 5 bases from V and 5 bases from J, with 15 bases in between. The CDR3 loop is CSVQGGRETEAFF. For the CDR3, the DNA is TGCAGCGTTCAAGGCGGCAGGGAGACTGAAGCTTTCTTT.

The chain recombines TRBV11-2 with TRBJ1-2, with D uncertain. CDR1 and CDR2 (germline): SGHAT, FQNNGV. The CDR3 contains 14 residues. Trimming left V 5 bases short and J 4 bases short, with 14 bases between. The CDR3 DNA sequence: TGTGCCAGCAGCCCCCGGGGTATTCCCTATGGCTACACCTTC. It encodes CASSPRGIPYGYTF.

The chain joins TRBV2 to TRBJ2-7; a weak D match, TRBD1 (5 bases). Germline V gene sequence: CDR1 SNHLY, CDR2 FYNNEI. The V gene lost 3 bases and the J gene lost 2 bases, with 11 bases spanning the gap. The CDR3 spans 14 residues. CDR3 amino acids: CASSDGPGPYEQYF. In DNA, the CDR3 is TGTGCCAGCAGTGACGGTCCAGGGCCCTACGAGCAGTACTTC. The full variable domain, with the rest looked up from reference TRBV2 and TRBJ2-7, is EPEVTQTPSHQVTQMGQEVILRCVPISNHLYFYWYRQILGQKVEFLVSFYNNEISEKSEIFDDQFSVERPDGSNFTLKIRSTKLEDSAMYFCASSDGPGPYEQYFGPGTRLTVT.

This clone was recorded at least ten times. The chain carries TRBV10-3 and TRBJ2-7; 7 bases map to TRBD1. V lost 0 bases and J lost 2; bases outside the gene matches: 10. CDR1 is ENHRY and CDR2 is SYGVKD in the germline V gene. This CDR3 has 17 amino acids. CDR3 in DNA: TGTGCCATCAGTGAGTCTAGGTATTTGGGACAGACCTACGAGCAGTACTTC. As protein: CAISESRYLGQTYEQYF.

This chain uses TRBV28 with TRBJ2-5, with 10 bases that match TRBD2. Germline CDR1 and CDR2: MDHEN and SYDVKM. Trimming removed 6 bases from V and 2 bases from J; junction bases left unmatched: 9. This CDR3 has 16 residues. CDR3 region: CASSLGTSAYQETQYF. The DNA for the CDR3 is TGTGCCAGCAGCCTTGGGACTAGCGCATATCAAGAGACCCAGTACTTC.

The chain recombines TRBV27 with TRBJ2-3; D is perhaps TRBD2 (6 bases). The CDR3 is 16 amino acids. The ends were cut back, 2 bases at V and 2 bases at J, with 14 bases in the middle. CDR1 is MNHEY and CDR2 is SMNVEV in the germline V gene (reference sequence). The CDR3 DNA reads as TGTGCCAGCAGTTTACTAGCGCCACGAAACACAGATACGCAGTATTTT. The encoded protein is CASSLLAPRNTDTQYF.

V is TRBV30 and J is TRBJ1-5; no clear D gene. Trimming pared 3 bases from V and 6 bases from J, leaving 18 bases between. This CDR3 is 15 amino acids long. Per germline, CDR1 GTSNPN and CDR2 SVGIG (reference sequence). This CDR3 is CAWSRAPKAGQPQHF. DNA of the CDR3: TGTGCCTGGAGCCGGGCCCCCAAGGCGGGTCAGCCCCAGCATTTT. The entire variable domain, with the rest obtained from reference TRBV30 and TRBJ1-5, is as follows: SQTIHQWPATLVQPVGSPLSLECTVEGTSNPNLYWYRQAAGRGLQLLFYSVGIGQISSEVPQNLSASRPQDRQFILSSKKLLLSDSGFYLCAWSRAPKAGQPQHFGDGTRLSIL.

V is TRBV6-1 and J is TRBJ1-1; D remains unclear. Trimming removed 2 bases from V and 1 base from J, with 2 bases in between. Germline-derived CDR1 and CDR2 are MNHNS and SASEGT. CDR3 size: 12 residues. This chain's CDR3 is CASSERNTEAFF. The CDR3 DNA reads TGTGCCAGCAGTGAACGGAACACTGAAGCTTTCTTT.